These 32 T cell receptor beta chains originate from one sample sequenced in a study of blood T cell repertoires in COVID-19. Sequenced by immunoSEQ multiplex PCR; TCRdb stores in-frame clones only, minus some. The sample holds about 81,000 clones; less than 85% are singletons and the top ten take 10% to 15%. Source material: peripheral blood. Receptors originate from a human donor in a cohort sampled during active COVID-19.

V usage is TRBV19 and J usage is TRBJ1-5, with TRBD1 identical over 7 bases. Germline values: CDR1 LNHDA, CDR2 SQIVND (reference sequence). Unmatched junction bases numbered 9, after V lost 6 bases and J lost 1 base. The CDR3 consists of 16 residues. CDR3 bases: TGTGCCAGTAGGTTCCGGGACAGTAAAAGCAATCAGCCCCAGCATTTT. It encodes CASRFRDSKSNQPQHF. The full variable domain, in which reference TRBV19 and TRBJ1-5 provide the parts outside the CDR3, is DGGITQSPKYLFRKEGQNVTLSCEQNLNHDAMYWYRQDPGQGLRLIYYSQIVNDFQKGDIAEGYSVSREKKESFPLTVTSAQKNPTAFYLCASRFRDSKSNQPQHFGDGTRLSIL.

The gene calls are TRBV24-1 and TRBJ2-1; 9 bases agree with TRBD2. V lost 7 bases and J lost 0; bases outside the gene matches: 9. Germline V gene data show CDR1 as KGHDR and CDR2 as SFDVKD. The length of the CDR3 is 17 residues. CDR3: CATSFNLAGSSYNEQFF. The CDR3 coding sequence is TGTGCCACCAGCTTCAATCTAGCGGGGAGCTCCTACAATGAGCAGTTCTTC.

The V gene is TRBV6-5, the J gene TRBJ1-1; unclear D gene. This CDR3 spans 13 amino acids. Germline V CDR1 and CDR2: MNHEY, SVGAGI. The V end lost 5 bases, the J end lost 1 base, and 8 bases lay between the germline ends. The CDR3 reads CASSPQTNTEAFF. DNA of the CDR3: TGTGCCAGCAGTCCACAGACGAACACTGAAGCTTTCTTT.

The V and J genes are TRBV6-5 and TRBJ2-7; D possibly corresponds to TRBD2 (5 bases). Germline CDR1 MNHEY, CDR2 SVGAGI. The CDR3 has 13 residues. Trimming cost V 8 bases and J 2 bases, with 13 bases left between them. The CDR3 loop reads CASFGILPYEQYF. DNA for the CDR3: TGTGCCAGCTTCGGGATCTTACCCTACGAGCAGTACTTC.

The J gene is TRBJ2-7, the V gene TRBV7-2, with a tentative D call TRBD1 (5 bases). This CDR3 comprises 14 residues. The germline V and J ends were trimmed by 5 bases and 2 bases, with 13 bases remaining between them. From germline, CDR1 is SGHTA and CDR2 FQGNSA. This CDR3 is CASSNGQGTYEQYF. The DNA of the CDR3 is TGTGCCAGCAGCAACGGACAAGGAACCTACGAGCAGTACTTC.

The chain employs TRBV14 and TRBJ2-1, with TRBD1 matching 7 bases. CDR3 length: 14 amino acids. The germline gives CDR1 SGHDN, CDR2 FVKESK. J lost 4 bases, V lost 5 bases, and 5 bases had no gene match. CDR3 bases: TGTGCCAGCAGCGTTGTGGGACAGTACAATGAGCAGTTCTTC. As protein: CASSVVGQYNEQFF.

The CDR3 sequence is CASSRWTGSAANEKLFF. As DNA, the CDR3 is TGTGCCAGCAGTCGATGGACAGGGAGTGCAGCTAATGAAAAACTGTTTTTT. The rearrangement uses TRBV28 and TRBJ1-4; TRBD1 aligns across 8 bases. This CDR3 has 17 residues. Germline CDR1 reads MDHEN; CDR2 reads SYDVKM. V trimming: 5 bases; J trimming: 3 bases; junction bases outside the gene matches: 11.

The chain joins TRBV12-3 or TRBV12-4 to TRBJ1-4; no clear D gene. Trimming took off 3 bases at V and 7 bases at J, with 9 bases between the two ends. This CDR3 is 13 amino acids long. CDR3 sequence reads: CASSFTGFEKLFF. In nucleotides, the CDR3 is TGTGCCAGCAGTTTTACGGGGTTTGAAAAACTGTTTTTT.

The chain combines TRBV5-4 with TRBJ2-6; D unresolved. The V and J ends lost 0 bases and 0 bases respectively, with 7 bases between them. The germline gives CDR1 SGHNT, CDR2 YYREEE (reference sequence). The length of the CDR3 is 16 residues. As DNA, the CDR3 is TGTGCCAGCAGCTTGGGGGCAGCCTCTGGGGCCAACGTCCTGACTTTC. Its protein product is CASSLGAASGANVLTF.

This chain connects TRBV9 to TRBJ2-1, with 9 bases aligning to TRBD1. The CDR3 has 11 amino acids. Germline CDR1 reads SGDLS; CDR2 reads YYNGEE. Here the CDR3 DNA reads TGTGTGGACAGGGGCAAGAATGAGCAGTTCTTC. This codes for CVDRGKNEQFF.

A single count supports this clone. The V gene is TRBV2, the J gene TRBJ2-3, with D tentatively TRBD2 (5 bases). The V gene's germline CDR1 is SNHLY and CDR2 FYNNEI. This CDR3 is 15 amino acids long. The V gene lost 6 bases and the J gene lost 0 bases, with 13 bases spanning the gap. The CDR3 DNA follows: TGTGCCAGCAGGCCGGGATTTTCCAGCACAGATACGCAGTATTTT. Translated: CASRPGFSSTDTQYF.

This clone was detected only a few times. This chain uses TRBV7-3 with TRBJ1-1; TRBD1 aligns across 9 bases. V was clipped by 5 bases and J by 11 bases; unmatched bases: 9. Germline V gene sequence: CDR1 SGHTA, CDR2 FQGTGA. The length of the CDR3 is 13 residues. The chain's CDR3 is CASSRDRDGVAFF. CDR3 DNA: TGTGCCAGCAGCCGGGACAGGGATGGGGTGGCTTTCTTT.

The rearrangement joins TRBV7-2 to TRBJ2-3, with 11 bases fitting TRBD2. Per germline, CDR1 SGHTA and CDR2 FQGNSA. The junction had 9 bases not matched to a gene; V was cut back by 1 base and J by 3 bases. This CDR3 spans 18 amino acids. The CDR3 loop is CASSLDGVAGGLTDTQYF. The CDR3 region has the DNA TGTGCCAGCAGCTTAGATGGGGTAGCGGGGGGGCTTACAGATACGCAGTATTTT.

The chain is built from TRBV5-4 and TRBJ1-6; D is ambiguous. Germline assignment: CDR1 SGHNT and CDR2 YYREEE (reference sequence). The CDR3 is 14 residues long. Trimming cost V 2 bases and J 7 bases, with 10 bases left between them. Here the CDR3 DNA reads TGTGCCAGCAGCTTACCGGGAGGCAATTCACCCCTCCACTTT. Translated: CASSLPGGNSPLHF.

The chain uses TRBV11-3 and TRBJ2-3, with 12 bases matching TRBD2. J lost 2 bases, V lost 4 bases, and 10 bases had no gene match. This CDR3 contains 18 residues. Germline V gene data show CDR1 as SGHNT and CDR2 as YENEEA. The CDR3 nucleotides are TGTGCCAGCAGCTCCCTAGCGGGGGGGCCGGGGCACACAGATACGCAGTATTTT. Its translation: CASSSLAGGPGHTDTQYF.

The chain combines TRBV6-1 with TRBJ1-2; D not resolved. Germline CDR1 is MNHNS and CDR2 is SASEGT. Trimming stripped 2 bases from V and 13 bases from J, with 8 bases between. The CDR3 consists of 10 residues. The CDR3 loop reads CASSEYSPTF. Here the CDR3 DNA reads TGTGCCAGCAGTGAATACAGTCCCACCTTC.

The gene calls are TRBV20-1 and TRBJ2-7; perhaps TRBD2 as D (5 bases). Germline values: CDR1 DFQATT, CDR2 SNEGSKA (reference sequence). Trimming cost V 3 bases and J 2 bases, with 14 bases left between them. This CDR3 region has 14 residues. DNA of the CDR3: TGCAGTGCTAGTAGTGACGACGGGACCTACGAGCAGTACTTC. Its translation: CSASSDDGTYEQYF.

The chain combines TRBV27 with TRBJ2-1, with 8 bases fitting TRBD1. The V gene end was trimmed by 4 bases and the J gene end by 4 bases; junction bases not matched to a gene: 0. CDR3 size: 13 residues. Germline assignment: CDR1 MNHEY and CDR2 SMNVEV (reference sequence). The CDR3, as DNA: TGTGCCAGCAGTTGGGACAGGTACAATGAGCAGTTCTTC. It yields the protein CASSWDRYNEQFF.

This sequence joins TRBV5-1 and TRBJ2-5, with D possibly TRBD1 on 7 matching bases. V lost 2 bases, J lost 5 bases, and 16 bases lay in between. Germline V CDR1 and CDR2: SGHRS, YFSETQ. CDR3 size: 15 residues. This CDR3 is CASSFTPGGLETQYF. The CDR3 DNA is TGCGCCAGCAGCTTCACCCCAGGGGGGCTTGAGACCCAGTACTTC. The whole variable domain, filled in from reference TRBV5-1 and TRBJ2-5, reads KAGVTQTPRYLIKTRGQQVTLSCSPISGHRSVSWYQQTPGQGLQFLFEYFSETQRNKGNFPGRFSGRQFSNSRSEMNVSTLELGDSALYLCASSFTPGGLETQYFGPGTRLLVL.

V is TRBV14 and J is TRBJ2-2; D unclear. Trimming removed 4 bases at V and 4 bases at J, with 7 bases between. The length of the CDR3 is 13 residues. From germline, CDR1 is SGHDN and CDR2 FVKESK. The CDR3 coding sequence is TGTGCCAGCAGCCCTCTAAGCACCGGGGAGCTGTTTTTT. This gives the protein CASSPLSTGELFF.

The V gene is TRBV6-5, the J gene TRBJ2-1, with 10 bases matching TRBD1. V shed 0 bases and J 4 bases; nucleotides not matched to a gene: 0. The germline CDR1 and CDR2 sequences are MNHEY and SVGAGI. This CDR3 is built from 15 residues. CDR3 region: CASSYSGQGYNEQFF. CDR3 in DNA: TGTGCCAGCAGTTACTCGGGACAGGGGTACAATGAGCAGTTCTTC.

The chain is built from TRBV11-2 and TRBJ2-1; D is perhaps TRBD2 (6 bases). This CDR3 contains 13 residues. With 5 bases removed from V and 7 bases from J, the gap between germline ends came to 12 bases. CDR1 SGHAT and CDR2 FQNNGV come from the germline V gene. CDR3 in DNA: TGTGCCAGCAGCCCGACTAGTATGAATGAGCAGTTCTTC. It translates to CASSPTSMNEQFF. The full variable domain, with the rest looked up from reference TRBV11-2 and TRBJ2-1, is EAGVAQSPRYKIIEKRQSVAFWCNPISGHATLYWYQQILGQGPKLLIQFQNNGVVDDSQLPKDRFSAERLKGVDSTLKIQPAKLEDSAVYLCASSPTSMNEQFFGPGTRLTVL.

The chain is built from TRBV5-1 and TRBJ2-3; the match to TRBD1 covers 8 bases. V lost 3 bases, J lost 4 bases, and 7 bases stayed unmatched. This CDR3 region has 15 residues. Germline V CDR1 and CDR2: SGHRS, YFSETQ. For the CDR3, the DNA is TGCGCCAGCAGCTCTTGGACAGGGCCTGCAGATACGCAGTATTTT. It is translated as CASSSWTGPADTQYF.

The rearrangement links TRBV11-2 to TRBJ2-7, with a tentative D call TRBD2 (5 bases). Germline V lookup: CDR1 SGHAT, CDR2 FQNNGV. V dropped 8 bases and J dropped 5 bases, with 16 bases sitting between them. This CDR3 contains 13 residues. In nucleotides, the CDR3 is TGTGCCAGCCGATATCCGGGGATAAACGAGCAGTACTTC. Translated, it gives CASRYPGINEQYF.

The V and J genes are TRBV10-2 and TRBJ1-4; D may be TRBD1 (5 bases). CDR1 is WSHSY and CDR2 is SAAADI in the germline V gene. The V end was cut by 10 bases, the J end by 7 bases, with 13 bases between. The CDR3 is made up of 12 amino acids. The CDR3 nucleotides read TGCGCCACCCGGGGGGGGACTGAAAAACTGTTTTTT. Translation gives CATRGGTEKLFF.

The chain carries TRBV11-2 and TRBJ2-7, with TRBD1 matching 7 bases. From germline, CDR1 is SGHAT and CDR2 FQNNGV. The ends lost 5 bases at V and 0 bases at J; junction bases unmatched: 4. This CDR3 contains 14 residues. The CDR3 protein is CASSLDRSSYEQYF. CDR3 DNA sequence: TGTGCCAGCAGCCTGGACAGGAGCTCCTACGAGCAGTACTTC.

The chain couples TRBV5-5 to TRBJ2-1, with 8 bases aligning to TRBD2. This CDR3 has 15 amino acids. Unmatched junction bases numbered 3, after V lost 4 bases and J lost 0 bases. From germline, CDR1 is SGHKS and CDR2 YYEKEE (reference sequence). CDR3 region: CASSIAGTSYNEQFF. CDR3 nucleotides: TGTGCCAGCAGCATAGCGGGGACCTCCTACAATGAGCAGTTCTTC.

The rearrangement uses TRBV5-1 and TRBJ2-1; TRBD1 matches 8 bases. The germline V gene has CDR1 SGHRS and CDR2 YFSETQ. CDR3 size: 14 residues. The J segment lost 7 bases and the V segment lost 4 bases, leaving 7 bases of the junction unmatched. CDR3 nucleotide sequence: TGCGCCAGCAGCGTGGACAGGGAGCCAAATGAGCAGTTCTTC. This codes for CASSVDREPNEQFF.

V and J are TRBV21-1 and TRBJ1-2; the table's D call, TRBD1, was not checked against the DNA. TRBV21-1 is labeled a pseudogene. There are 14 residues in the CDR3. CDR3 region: CASSKHRVGYGYTF. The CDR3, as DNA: TGTGCCAGCAGCAAGCACAGGGTGGGCTATGGCTACACCTTC.

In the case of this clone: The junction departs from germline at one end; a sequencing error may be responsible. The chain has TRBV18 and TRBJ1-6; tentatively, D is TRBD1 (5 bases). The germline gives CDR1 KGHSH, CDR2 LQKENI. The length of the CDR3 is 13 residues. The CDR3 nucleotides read TGTGCCAGCTCACCGACACTCCTAAGGGGATGGGTCTTT. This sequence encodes CASSPTLLRGWVF.

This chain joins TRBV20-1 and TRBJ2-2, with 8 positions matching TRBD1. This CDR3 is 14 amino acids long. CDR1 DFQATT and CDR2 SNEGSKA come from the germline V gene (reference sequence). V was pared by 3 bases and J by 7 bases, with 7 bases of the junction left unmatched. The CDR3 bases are TGCAGTGCTAGTGATACAGGGGGAGGCGGGGAGCTGTTTTTT. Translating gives CSASDTGGGGELFF.

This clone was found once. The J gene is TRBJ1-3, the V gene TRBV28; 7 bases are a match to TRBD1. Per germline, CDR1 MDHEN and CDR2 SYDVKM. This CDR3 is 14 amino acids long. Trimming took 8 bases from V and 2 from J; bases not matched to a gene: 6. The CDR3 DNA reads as TGTGCCAGCTTTCAGGGGGGAACTGGAAACACCATATATTTT. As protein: CASFQGGTGNTIYF. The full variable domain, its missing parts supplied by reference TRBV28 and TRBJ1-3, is DVKVTQSSRYLVKRTGEKVFLECVQDMDHENMFWYRQDPGLGLRLIYFSYDVKMKEKGDIPEGYSVSREKKERFSLILESASTNQTSMYLCASFQGGTGNTIYFGEGSWLTVV.